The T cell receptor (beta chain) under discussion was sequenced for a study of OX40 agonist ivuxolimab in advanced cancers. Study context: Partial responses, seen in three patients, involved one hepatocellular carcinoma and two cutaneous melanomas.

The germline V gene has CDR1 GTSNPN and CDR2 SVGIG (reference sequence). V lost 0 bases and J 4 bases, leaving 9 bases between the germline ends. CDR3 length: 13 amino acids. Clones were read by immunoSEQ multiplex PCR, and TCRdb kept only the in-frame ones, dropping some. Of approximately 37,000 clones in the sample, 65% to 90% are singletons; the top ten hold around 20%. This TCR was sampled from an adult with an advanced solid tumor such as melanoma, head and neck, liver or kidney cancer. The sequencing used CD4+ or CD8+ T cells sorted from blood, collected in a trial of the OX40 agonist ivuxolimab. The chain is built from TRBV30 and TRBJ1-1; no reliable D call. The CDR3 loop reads CAWSVPVATEAFF. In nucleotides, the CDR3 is TGTGCCTGGAGTGTACCAGTGGCCACTGAAGCTTTCTTT.